These 20 T cell receptor beta chains came from one sample sequenced in a study of beta chain features in type 1 diabetes. Of the isolated RNA, all was reverse transcribed, and so the sequenced material was expressed TCRB transcripts. Sequencing was performed with immunoSEQ multiplex PCR; in TCRdb, only in-frame clones are kept and a portion is missing. There are 350,000 to 400,000 clones in the sample; about 15% occur only once, and around 0.02% lies in the top ten. The sequencing sample was made of naive CD4+ T cells from blood. All receptors derive from a woman aged 18-35 years in good health.

As DNA, the CDR3 is TGTGCCAGCAGTCGACCGGGACAGGGCGCCTACGAGCAGTACTTC. This encodes CASSRPGQGAYEQYF. V gene TRBV7-9 combines with J gene TRBJ2-7; 9 positions agree with TRBD1. Germline V gene data show CDR1 as SEHNR and CDR2 as FQNEAQ (reference sequence). V shed 6 bases and J 2 bases; nucleotides not matched to a gene: 8. The CDR3 contains 15 residues.

In this sample, this clone turned up a few times. The genes are TRBV30 and TRBJ2-5; D possibly corresponds to TRBD2 (6 bases). This CDR3 comprises 13 residues. Germline V CDR1 and CDR2: GTSNPN, SVGIG (reference sequence). V dropped 0 bases and J dropped 4 bases, with 9 bases sitting between them. The CDR3 bases are TGTGCCTGGAGTGTACAGGAGGGAGAGACCCAGTACTTC. Its translation is CAWSVQEGETQYF.

This clone was observed a few times. V is TRBV7-8 and J is TRBJ2-1; D not resolved. V dropped 1 base and J dropped 10 bases, with 8 bases sitting between them. Germline CDR1 is SGHVS and CDR2 is FQNEAQ. The CDR3 totals 12 residues. CDR3 in amino acids: CASSLVRKEQFF. CDR3 DNA sequence: TGTGCCAGCAGCTTAGTCAGAAAAGAGCAGTTCTTC.

The rearrangement uses TRBV9 and TRBJ2-6; no reliable D call. Trimming pared 3 bases from V and 2 bases from J, leaving 9 bases between. The germline CDR1 and CDR2 sequences are SGDLS and YYNGEE. The CDR3 consists of 15 residues. The CDR3, as DNA: TGTGCCAGCAGCGCATACCACACTGGGGCCAACGTCCTGACTTTC. Translating gives CASSAYHTGANVLTF.

The chain joins TRBV5-1 to TRBJ2-7, with a possible D match to TRBD2 (5 bases). The CDR3 has 16 amino acids. The V gene lost 3 bases and the J gene lost 0 bases, with 16 bases spanning the gap. Germline values: CDR1 SGHRS, CDR2 YFSETQ. Here the CDR3 reads CASSSRADGYSYEQYF. The DNA for the CDR3 is TGCGCCAGCAGCTCGCGGGCCGACGGTTACTCCTACGAGCAGTACTTC.

V and J are TRBV30 and TRBJ2-5, with TRBD2 identical over 7 bases. TRBJ2-7 explains the end of the DNA better; the J call may be wrong. Looked up from germline, CDR1 is GTSNPN and CDR2 is SVGIG (reference sequence). This CDR3 spans 15 amino acids. The CDR3 nucleotides read TGTGCCTGGAGGAGGGACTACATATCCAAAGACGAGCAGTACTTC. Translating it yields CAWRRDYISKDEQYF.

This chain joins TRBV30 and TRBJ2-1; 8 nucleotides line up with TRBD2. The CDR3 runs to 12 residues. CDR1 and CDR2 from the germline V gene are GTSNPN and SVGIG (reference sequence). The V and J ends lost 8 bases and 3 bases, in that order; junction bases with no gene match: 3. The CDR3: CAASGHYNEQFF. The DNA of the CDR3 is TGTGCCGCTAGCGGGCACTACAATGAGCAGTTCTTC.

This chain uses TRBV28 with TRBJ1-1; TRBD1 agrees at 7 bases. V was clipped by 6 bases and J by 5 bases; unmatched bases: 6. There are 13 residues in the CDR3. Germline values: CDR1 MDHEN, CDR2 SYDVKM. CDR3 loop: CASRTGARTEAFF. CDR3 DNA: TGTGCCAGCAGAACAGGGGCTAGAACTGAAGCTTTCTTT.

This clone was seen a few times. The rearrangement links TRBV18 to TRBJ2-7; 10 bases are shared with TRBD1. This CDR3 region has 15 residues. CDR1 KGHSH and CDR2 LQKENI come from the germline V gene. Germline trimming cut 6 bases from V and 2 bases from J; bases unmatched to any gene: 7. This chain's CDR3 is CASSQRQGATYEQYF. CDR3 sequence (DNA): TGTGCCAGCTCCCAAAGACAGGGGGCCACCTACGAGCAGTACTTC. The whole variable domain, remainder taken from reference TRBV18 and TRBJ2-7, is NAGVMQNPRHLVRRRGQEARLRCSPMKGHSHVYWYRQLPEEGLKFMVYLQKENIIDESGMPKERFSAEFPKEGPSILRIQQVVRGDSAAYFCASSQRQGATYEQYFGPGTRLTVT.

The chain links TRBV2 to TRBJ1-4; D gene ambiguous. The germline V and J ends were trimmed by 6 bases and 0 bases, with 11 bases remaining between them. CDR1 is SNHLY, CDR2 FYNNEI, per germline. This CDR3 spans 15 amino acids. The CDR3 protein is CASRDGPATNEKLFF. The CDR3 DNA reads as TGTGCCAGCAGGGATGGGCCAGCAACTAATGAAAAACTGTTTTTT.

This clone has more than one count but fewer than ten. The chain joins TRBV5-1 to TRBJ1-5, with 8 bases identical to TRBD1. The CDR3 loop spans 17 amino acids. The junction had 6 bases not matched to a gene; V was cut back by 0 bases and J by 1 base. Germline values: CDR1 SGHRS, CDR2 YFSETQ. For the CDR3, the DNA is TGCGCCAGCAGCTTGGAGCCCGGGACAGGAAGCAATCAGCCCCAGCATTTT. Its translation: CASSLEPGTGSNQPQHF.

CDR3 residues: CASSSTGAPSTDTQYF. The CDR3 nucleotides read TGTGCCAGCAGTTCAACAGGGGCCCCTAGCACAGATACGCAGTATTTT. The J gene is TRBJ2-3, the V gene TRBV28; 7 nucleotides line up with TRBD1. V was clipped by 4 bases and J by 0 bases; unmatched bases: 7. The CDR3 totals 16 residues. Germline loops: CDR1 MDHEN, CDR2 SYDVKM.

This clone was detected only a few times. This rearrangement joins TRBV19 to TRBJ1-4; no reliable D call. The length of the CDR3 is 10 residues. Germline V gene data show CDR1 as LNHDA and CDR2 as SQIVND (reference sequence). Between the trimmed V and J ends, which lost 8 bases and 11 bases, there was a span of 9 bases. CDR3 in amino acids: CASGGGKLFF. The CDR3 nucleotides are TGTGCCAGTGGTGGAGGGAAACTGTTTTTT.

The chain joins TRBV5-1 to TRBJ1-1; TRBD1 is a possible D gene (6 bases). CDR1 SGHRS and CDR2 YFSETQ come from the germline V gene. The V end was cut by 2 bases, the J end by 4 bases, with 12 bases between. The CDR3 is 14 residues long. CDR3 DNA sequence: TGCGCCAGCAGCTTTTCAGGGGTTACCACTGAAGCTTTCTTT. The encoded protein is CASSFSGVTTEAFF.

The V and J genes are TRBV15 and TRBJ1-5, with D perhaps TRBD1 (6 bases). CDR3 length: 14 amino acids. V lost 2 bases and J lost 2, with 7 bases in between. Looked up from germline, CDR1 is LNHNV and CDR2 is YYDKDF (reference sequence). As DNA, the CDR3 is TGTGCCACCAGCAGAAACAGGGGCAATCAGCCCCAGCATTTT. Amino acid sequence: CATSRNRGNQPQHF.

This clone was found a few times. CDR3 nucleotides: TGCAGCGTTGAATCGGGACAGAACAATCAGCCCCAGCATTTT. Translating gives CSVESGQNNQPQHF. The gene calls are TRBV29-1 and TRBJ1-5, with 7 nucleotides matching TRBD1. The V and J ends lost 2 bases and 3 bases, in that order; junction bases with no gene match: 4. Germline CDR1 is SQVTM and CDR2 is ANQGSEA. This CDR3 has 14 amino acids.

This clone has a handful of counts. V gene TRBV15 combines with J gene TRBJ2-7; TRBD2 matches at 7 bases. Looked up from germline, CDR1 is LNHNV and CDR2 is YYDKDF (reference sequence). CDR3 length: 15 amino acids. V shed 3 bases and J 0 bases; nucleotides not matched to a gene: 5. CDR3 protein: CATSRLAGPSYEQYF. In nucleotides, the CDR3 is TGTGCCACCAGCAGGTTAGCGGGTCCCTCCTACGAGCAGTACTTC.

This clone came up a few times. The chain has TRBV30 and TRBJ2-1; 8 bases agree with TRBD2. The V and J ends lost 0 bases and 4 bases, in that order; junction bases with no gene match: 5. This CDR3 region has 15 residues. Germline V lookup: CDR1 GTSNPN, CDR2 SVGIG (reference sequence). CDR3 DNA sequence: TGTGCCTGGAGTGTCCTAGCGGGCCTATACAATGAGCAGTTCTTC. Its translation: CAWSVLAGLYNEQFF.

This chain connects TRBV6-1 to TRBJ2-7, with 10 bases identical to TRBD2. The CDR3 covers 15 residues. Germline V gene data show CDR1 as MNHNS and CDR2 as SASEGT. V was pared by 7 bases and J by 6 bases, with 12 bases of the junction left unmatched. The CDR3 reads CASKSSSGSSREQYF. The CDR3 DNA is TGTGCCAGCAAAAGTTCTAGCGGGAGCTCTCGCGAGCAGTACTTC.

This clone showed up just a few times. This chain links TRBV29-1 with TRBJ1-1; 9 nucleotides line up with TRBD1. CDR1 SQVTM and CDR2 ANQGSEA come from the germline V gene. The CDR3 sequence is 15 residues long. J gave up 1 base and V 7 bases, and 10 bases lay outside the gene matches. The CDR3 nucleotides read TGCAGCGCCCAGGACAGGGGAAGGTGGAACACTGAAGCTTTCTTT. Translating it yields CSAQDRGRWNTEAFF.